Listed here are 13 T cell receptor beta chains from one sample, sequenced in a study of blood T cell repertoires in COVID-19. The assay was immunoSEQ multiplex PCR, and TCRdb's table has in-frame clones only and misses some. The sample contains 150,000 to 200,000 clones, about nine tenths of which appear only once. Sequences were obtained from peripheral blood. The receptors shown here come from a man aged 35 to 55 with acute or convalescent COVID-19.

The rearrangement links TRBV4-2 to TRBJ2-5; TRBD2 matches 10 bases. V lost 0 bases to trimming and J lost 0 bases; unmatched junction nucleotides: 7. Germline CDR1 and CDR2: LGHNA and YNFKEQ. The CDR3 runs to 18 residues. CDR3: CASSQDRTSGGYQETQYF. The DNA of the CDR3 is TGTGCCAGCAGCCAAGATAGGACTAGCGGCGGGTACCAAGAGACCCAGTACTTC.

The CDR3 nucleotides are TGCGCCAGCAGCACGGGACTAAGTCAAGAGACCCAGTACTTC. Translated: CASSTGLSQETQYF. V and J are TRBV5-1 and TRBJ2-5; 7 bases map to TRBD2. The CDR3 has 14 amino acids. The germline CDR1 and CDR2 sequences are SGHRS and YFSETQ. Trimming cost V 4 bases and J 2 bases; bases outside gene matches: 5.

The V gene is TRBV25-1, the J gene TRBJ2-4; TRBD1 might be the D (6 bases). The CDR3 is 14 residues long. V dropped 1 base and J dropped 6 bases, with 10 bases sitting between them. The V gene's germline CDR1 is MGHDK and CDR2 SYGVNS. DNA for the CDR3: TGTGCCAGCAGTGAATGGGCGACAGGAAACATTCAGTACTTC. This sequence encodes CASSEWATGNIQYF.

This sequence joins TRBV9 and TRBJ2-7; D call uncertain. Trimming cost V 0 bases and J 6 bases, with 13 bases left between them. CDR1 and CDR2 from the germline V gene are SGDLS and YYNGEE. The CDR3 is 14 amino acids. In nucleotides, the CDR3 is TGTGCCAGCAGCGTAGGGGCAGCTACTGCCGAGCAGTACTTC. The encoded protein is CASSVGAATAEQYF. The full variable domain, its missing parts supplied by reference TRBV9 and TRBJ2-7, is DSGVTQTPKHLITATGQRVTLRCSPRSGDLSVYWYQQSLDQGLQFLIQYYNGEERAKGNILERFSAQQFPDLHSELNLSSLELGDSALYFCASSVGAATAEQYFGPGTRLTVT.

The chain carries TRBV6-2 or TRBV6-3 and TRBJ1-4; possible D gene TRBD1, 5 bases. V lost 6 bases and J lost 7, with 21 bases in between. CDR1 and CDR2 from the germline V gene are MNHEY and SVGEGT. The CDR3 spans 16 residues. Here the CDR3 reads CASSPDVAGGVEKLFF. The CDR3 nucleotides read TGTGCCAGCAGCCCTGATGTGGCCGGGGGTGTTGAAAAACTGTTTTTT.

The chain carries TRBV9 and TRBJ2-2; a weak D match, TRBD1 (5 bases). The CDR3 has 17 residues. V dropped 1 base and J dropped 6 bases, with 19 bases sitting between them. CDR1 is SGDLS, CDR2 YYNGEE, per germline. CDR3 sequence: CASSVREDTNTAGELFF. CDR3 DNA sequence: TGTGCCAGCAGCGTACGTGAGGACACCAATACAGCCGGGGAGCTGTTTTTT. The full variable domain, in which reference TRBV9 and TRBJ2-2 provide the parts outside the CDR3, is DSGVTQTPKHLITATGQRVTLRCSPRSGDLSVYWYQQSLDQGLQFLIQYYNGEERAKGNILERFSAQQFPDLHSELNLSSLELGDSALYFCASSVREDTNTAGELFFGEGSRLTVL.

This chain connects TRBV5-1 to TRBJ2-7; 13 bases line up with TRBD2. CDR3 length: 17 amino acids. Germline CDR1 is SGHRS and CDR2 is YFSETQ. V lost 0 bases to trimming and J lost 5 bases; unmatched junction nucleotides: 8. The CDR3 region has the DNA TGCGCCAGCAGCTTGGGACTAGCGGGGGGTCATCCCCACGAGCAGTACTTC. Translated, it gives CASSLGLAGGHPHEQYF.

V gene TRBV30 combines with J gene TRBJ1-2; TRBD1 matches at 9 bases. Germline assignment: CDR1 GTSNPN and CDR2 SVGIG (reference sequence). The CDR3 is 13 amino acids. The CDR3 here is CVGGTGKNYGYTF. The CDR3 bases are TGTGTGGGGGGGACAGGGAAGAACTATGGCTACACCTTC.

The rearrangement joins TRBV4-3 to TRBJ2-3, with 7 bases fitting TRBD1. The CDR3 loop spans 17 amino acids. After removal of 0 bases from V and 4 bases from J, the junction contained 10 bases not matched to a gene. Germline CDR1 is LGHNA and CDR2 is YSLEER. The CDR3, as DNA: TGCGCCAGCAGCCAAGAGAGACCTCGGACAGGATCAGATACGCAGTATTTT. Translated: CASSQERPRTGSDTQYF.

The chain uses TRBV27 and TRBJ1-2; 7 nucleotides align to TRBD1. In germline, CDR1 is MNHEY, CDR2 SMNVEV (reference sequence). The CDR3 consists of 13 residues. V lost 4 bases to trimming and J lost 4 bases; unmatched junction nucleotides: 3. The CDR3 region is CASSSGQIYGYTF. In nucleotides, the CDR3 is TGTGCCAGCAGTTCGGGACAGATCTATGGCTACACCTTC.

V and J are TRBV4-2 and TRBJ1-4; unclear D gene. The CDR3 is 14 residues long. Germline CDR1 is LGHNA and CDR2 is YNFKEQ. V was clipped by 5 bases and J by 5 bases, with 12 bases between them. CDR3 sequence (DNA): TGTGCCAGCAGCACCTCACGGGGAAATGAAAAACTGTTTTTT. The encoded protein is CASSTSRGNEKLFF.

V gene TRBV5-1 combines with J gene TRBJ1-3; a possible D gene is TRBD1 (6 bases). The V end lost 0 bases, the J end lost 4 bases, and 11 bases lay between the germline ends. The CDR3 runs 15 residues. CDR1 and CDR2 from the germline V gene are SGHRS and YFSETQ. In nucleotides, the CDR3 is TGCGCCAGCAGCTTGGGGCCGGGGGGCGGAAACACCATATATTTT. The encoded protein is CASSLGPGGGNTIYF. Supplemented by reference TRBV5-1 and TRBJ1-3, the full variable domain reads KAGVTQTPRYLIKTRGQQVTLSCSPISGHRSVSWYQQTPGQGLQFLFEYFSETQRNKGNFPGRFSGRQFSNSRSEMNVSTLELGDSALYLCASSLGPGGGNTIYFGEGSWLTVV.

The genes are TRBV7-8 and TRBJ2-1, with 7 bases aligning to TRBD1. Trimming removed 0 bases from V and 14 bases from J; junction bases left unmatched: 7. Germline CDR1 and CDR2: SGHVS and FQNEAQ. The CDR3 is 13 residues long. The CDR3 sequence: CASSLAKTGYEFF. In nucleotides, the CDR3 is TGTGCCAGCAGCTTAGCCAAGACAGGGTACGAGTTCTTC.